The 27 T cell receptor beta chains given below trace back to one sample, sequenced in a study of blood T cell repertoires in COVID-19. Produced via immunoSEQ multiplex PCR; TCRdb's table is partial and in-frame only. The sample has about 49,000 clones, about 86% seen once. What was sequenced was peripheral blood. The receptors shown here come from a woman older than 75 with COVID-19, enrolled during active disease.

In this sample, this clone turned up a few times. The rearrangement links TRBV9 to TRBJ2-3, with D tentatively TRBD1 (6 bases). The V and J ends lost 0 bases and 0 bases respectively, with 11 bases between them. Germline V gives CDR1 SGDLS, CDR2 YYNGEE. The CDR3 sequence is 16 residues long. CDR3 bases: TGTGCCAGCAGCGTAGCTTCAGGGGATAGCACAGATACGCAGTATTTT. Translation: CASSVASGDSTDTQYF.

V and J are TRBV18 and TRBJ2-7; D call uncertain. CDR3 size: 13 residues. V was pared by 0 bases and J by 0 bases, with 3 bases between. Germline V gene lookup returns CDR1 KGHSH and CDR2 LQKENI. The CDR3: CASSPPSSYEQYF. As DNA, the CDR3 is TGTGCCAGCTCACCACCCAGCTCCTACGAGCAGTACTTC.

The chain combines TRBV18 with TRBJ1-2; a possible D gene is TRBD1 (5 bases). The CDR3 consists of 14 residues. Trimming cost V 1 base and J 4 bases, with 10 bases left between them. The V gene's germline CDR1 is KGHSH and CDR2 LQKENI. The CDR3 DNA sequence: TGTGCCAGCTCACCACTGGGGGAGGGCTATGGCTACACCTTC. Amino acid sequence: CASSPLGEGYGYTF.

This rearrangement joins TRBV7-9 to TRBJ1-1; D might be TRBD1 (5 bases). This CDR3 has 15 amino acids. The germline V gene encodes CDR1 SEHNR and CDR2 FQNEAQ (reference sequence). Trimming took off 1 base at V and 2 bases at J, with 11 bases between the two ends. In DNA, the CDR3 is TGTGCCAGCAGCTTAGGCACGACAGATAACACTGAAGCTTTCTTT. Its translation is CASSLGTTDNTEAFF.

A single count supports this clone. At one of its ends the junction is not consistent with the germline gene, which may arise from a read error. This chain joins TRBV27 and TRBJ1-4, with TRBD1 matching over 8 bases. Germline lookup yields CDR1 MNHEY and CDR2 SMNVEV (reference sequence). This CDR3 contains 14 residues. The CDR3 here is CASSLMGQAGKTVF. The CDR3, as DNA: TGTGCCAGCAGTTTAATGGGACAGGCGGGAAAAACTGTTTTT. Full variable domain (remainder filled in from reference TRBV27 and TRBJ1-4): EAQVTQNPRYLITVTGKKLTVTCSQNMNHEYMSWYRQDPGLGLRQIYYSMNVEVTDKGDVPEGYKVSRKEKRNFPLILESPSPNQTSLYFCASSLMGQAGKTVFGSGTQLSVL.

This chain connects TRBV5-1 to TRBJ2-1, with D possibly TRBD2 on 6 matching bases. V dropped 1 base and J dropped 10 bases, with 15 bases sitting between them. Germline V gene sequence: CDR1 SGHRS, CDR2 YFSETQ. This CDR3 spans 14 amino acids. In nucleotides, the CDR3 is TGCGCCAGCAGCTTGAGTGGAGGGCGGGAAGAGCAGTTCTTC. Translation: CASSLSGGREEQFF. Full variable domain (missing parts from reference TRBV5-1 and TRBJ2-1): KAGVTQTPRYLIKTRGQQVTLSCSPISGHRSVSWYQQTPGQGLQFLFEYFSETQRNKGNFPGRFSGRQFSNSRSEMNVSTLELGDSALYLCASSLSGGREEQFFGPGTRLTVL.

V gene TRBV29-1 combines with J gene TRBJ1-1, with 10 nucleotides matching TRBD1. Trimming at V came to 4 bases and at J to 5 bases, leaving 4 bases not matched to a gene. This CDR3 spans 13 amino acids. Germline CDR1 is SQVTM and CDR2 is ANQGSEA. In DNA form, the CDR3 reads TGCAGCGTTGTCGGACAGGGGGTTACTGAAGCTTTCTTT. This encodes CSVVGQGVTEAFF.

This clone was seen more than once but under ten times. This chain joins TRBV7-2 and TRBJ2-7; 12 bases are a match to TRBD2. This CDR3 contains 15 residues. With 1 base clipped from V and 2 bases from J, the junction kept 0 bases outside the gene matches. In germline, CDR1 is SGHTA, CDR2 FQGNSA. CDR3 nucleotides: TGTGCCAGCAGCTTAGGACTAGCGGGAGCCTACGAGCAGTACTTC. Its protein is CASSLGLAGAYEQYF.

The chain uses TRBV6-4 and TRBJ2-2; D is perhaps TRBD2 (5 bases). V dropped 3 bases and J dropped 4 bases, with 12 bases sitting between them. Germline V CDR1 and CDR2: MRHNA, SNTAGT. CDR3 length equals 15 residues. The CDR3 loop is CASSEAAAGTGELFF. CDR3 nucleotides: TGTGCCAGCAGTGAGGCAGCGGCAGGCACCGGGGAGCTGTTTTTT.

The gene calls are TRBV3-1 (or the pseudogene TRBV3-2) and TRBJ2-5, with 8 bases identical to TRBD2. Per the germline V gene, CDR1 is LGHDT and CDR2 is YNNKEL (reference sequence). The CDR3 spans 17 residues. The ends lost 4 bases at V and 4 bases at J; junction bases unmatched: 14. The CDR3 region is CASSRNLLRLAGETQYF. For the CDR3, the DNA is TGTGCCAGCAGCCGGAACCTTTTGAGGCTAGCGGGAGAGACCCAGTACTTC.

The sample holds one count of this clone. The rearrangement joins TRBV6-2 or TRBV6-3 to TRBJ1-5; no reliable D call. Germline V gives CDR1 MNHEY, CDR2 SVGEGT. The CDR3 covers 12 residues. Trimming stripped 5 bases from V and 9 bases from J, with 11 bases between. The CDR3 sequence is CASSPRGAPQHF. Written as DNA, the CDR3 is TGTGCCAGCAGTCCCCGGGGTGCGCCCCAGCATTTT.

This rearrangement joins TRBV18 to TRBJ1-5, with TRBD1 as a possible D gene (6 bases). The CDR3 contains 17 residues. With 6 bases removed from V and 0 bases from J, the gap between germline ends came to 18 bases. CDR1 is KGHSH, CDR2 LQKENI, per germline. CDR3 in amino acids: CASSPGQSDYSNQPQHF. The CDR3 nucleotides read TGTGCCAGCTCCCCTGGACAGTCCGATTATAGCAATCAGCCCCAGCATTTT.

V and J are TRBV10-3 and TRBJ2-3, with 7 nucleotides matching TRBD2. Germline CDR1 reads ENHRY; CDR2 reads SYGVKD. The CDR3 runs 13 residues. V lost 4 bases to trimming and J lost 5 bases; unmatched junction nucleotides: 3. For the CDR3, the DNA is TGTGCCATCAGTGGGACTAGTGAAGATACGCAGTATTTT. Protein sequence: CAISGTSEDTQYF.

This chain joins TRBV18 and TRBJ2-5; D is perhaps TRBD1 (6 bases). The germline V and J ends were trimmed by 6 bases and 0 bases, with 17 bases remaining between them. This CDR3 comprises 16 residues. CDR1 is KGHSH, CDR2 LQKENI, per germline. CDR3 residues: CASSPTGSGHQETQYF. In nucleotides, the CDR3 is TGTGCCAGCTCCCCCACAGGGAGTGGGCACCAAGAGACCCAGTACTTC.

The chain uses TRBV7-9 and TRBJ1-2; 8 positions match TRBD1. This CDR3 comprises 13 residues. Trimming took 5 bases from V and 13 from J; bases not matched to a gene: 12. Germline V gene lookup returns CDR1 SEHNR and CDR2 FQNEAQ (reference sequence). The CDR3 nucleotides read TGTGCCAGCAGCGCGGACAGGGAGCCGGGCGGCACCTTC. Residues: CASSADREPGGTF.

The rearrangement uses TRBV30 and TRBJ1-6; 7 bases are a match to TRBD1. The germline gives CDR1 GTSNPN, CDR2 SVGIG (reference sequence). V was clipped by 4 bases and J by 10 bases; unmatched bases: 10. There are 14 residues in the CDR3. The CDR3 sequence is CAWNPQGGRSPLHF. Written as DNA, the CDR3 is TGTGCCTGGAATCCTCAGGGGGGACGCTCACCCCTCCACTTT.

The genes are TRBV28 and TRBJ2-1; 11 bases are shared with TRBD1. Germline assignment: CDR1 MDHEN and CDR2 SYDVKM. This CDR3 has 14 residues. Trimming removed 7 bases from V and 10 bases from J; junction bases left unmatched: 9. CDR3 nucleotides: TGTGCCAGCATCGGTAGGGACAGGGGGAAAGAGCAGTTCTTC. It is translated as CASIGRDRGKEQFF.

The chain is built from TRBV9 and TRBJ2-5; tentative D call: TRBD2 (6 bases). The V gene's germline CDR1 is SGDLS and CDR2 YYNGEE. This CDR3 is 13 amino acids long. With 2 bases removed from V and 4 bases from J, the gap between germline ends came to 9 bases. The CDR3 reads CASSVSGRETQYF. CDR3 coding DNA: TGTGCCAGCAGCGTTAGCGGAAGAGAGACCCAGTACTTC.

The V and J genes are TRBV7-9 and TRBJ1-1; D is unresolved. The V end lost 7 bases, the J end lost 5 bases, and 17 bases lay between the germline ends. Germline CDR1 reads SEHNR; CDR2 reads FQNEAQ (reference sequence). This CDR3 spans 14 amino acids. This chain's CDR3 is CASTQRRESTEAFF. CDR3 bases: TGTGCCAGCACCCAACGGAGGGAGTCGACTGAAGCTTTCTTT.

This clone was picked up one time. The rearrangement joins TRBV10-3 to TRBJ1-6; D is ambiguous. This CDR3 is built from 15 residues. V lost 0 bases to trimming and J lost 9 bases, with 12 bases between them. Germline lookup yields CDR1 ENHRY and CDR2 SYGVKD. The CDR3 nucleotides read TGTGCCATCAGTGAGTCAACAGCTGCCTTTTCACCCCTCCACTTT. Amino acids: CAISESTAAFSPLHF.

The sample holds a few counts of this clone. V and J are TRBV6-5 and TRBJ2-1; tentatively, D is TRBD1 (5 bases). CDR3 size: 13 residues. V was clipped by 6 bases and J by 6 bases, with 12 bases between them. Per germline, CDR1 MNHEY and CDR2 SVGAGI. In DNA, the CDR3 is TGTGCCAGCAGGCCTTCAGGGCCCAATGAGCAGTTCTTC. It yields the protein CASRPSGPNEQFF.

The chain is built from TRBV18 and TRBJ1-2, with TRBD1 identical over 7 bases. Per the germline V gene, CDR1 is KGHSH and CDR2 is LQKENI. This CDR3 spans 13 amino acids. V lost 1 base and J lost 8; bases outside the gene matches: 4. CDR3 sequence reads: CASSPQGARGYTF. CDR3 sequence (DNA): TGTGCCAGCTCACCACAGGGGGCTCGGGGCTACACCTTC.

CDR3 sequence (DNA): TGTGCCAGCAGCCCCACGAGAGGGATGAACACTGAAGCTTTCTTT. Amino acids: CASSPTRGMNTEAFF. The rearrangement uses TRBV7-2 and TRBJ1-1; D gene unclear. The CDR3 runs to 15 residues. V lost 5 bases, J lost 0 bases, and 13 bases lay in between. The germline gives CDR1 SGHTA, CDR2 FQGNSA. Complete variable domain (other parts from reference TRBV7-2 and TRBJ1-1): GAGVSQSPSNKVTEKGKDVELRCDPISGHTALYWYRQSLGQGLEFLIYFQGNSAPDKSGLPSDRFSAERTGGSVSTLTIQRTQQEDSAVYLCASSPTRGMNTEAFFGQGTRLTVV.

The V call is TRBV13, the J call TRBJ2-1, with 8 bases aligning to TRBD1. J lost 5 bases, V lost 6 bases, and 6 bases had no gene match. This CDR3 spans 14 amino acids. Germline V lookup: CDR1 PRHDT, CDR2 FYEKMQ (reference sequence). The CDR3, as DNA: TGTGCCAGCAGGTTTAGACAGGGGAACAATGAGCAGTTCTTC. Its translation is CASRFRQGNNEQFF.

As DNA, the CDR3 is TGCGCCAGCAGCCAAGAGGGTTCGGGGGTTGACCAGACCCAGTACTTC. Translated, it gives CASSQEGSGVDQTQYF. The chain has TRBV4-1 and TRBJ2-5, with D perhaps TRBD2 (6 bases). Trimming took 0 bases from V and 6 from J, leaving 17 bases between them. Germline lookup yields CDR1 MGHRA and CDR2 YSYEKL. The CDR3 is 16 amino acids.

This clone was picked up one time. J is TRBJ1-5 and V is TRBV4-1, with a weak D call TRBD1 (5 bases). Germline CDR1 reads MGHRA; CDR2 reads YSYEKL. This CDR3 contains 16 residues. Trimming removed 1 base from V and 2 bases from J, with 12 bases in between. In DNA, the CDR3 is TGCGCCAGCAGCCAAGCCGAGGTGGGGCGCAATCAGCCCCAGCATTTT. It is translated as CASSQAEVGRNQPQHF.

The chain carries TRBV19 and TRBJ1-1; TRBD1 matches at 7 bases. The CDR3 is made up of 14 amino acids. CDR1 is LNHDA and CDR2 is SQIVND in the germline V gene (reference sequence). Losses at the gene ends were 7 bases for V and 5 bases for J; bases not matched to a gene: 10. CDR3 in amino acids: CASTPDRRGTEAFF. The CDR3 coding sequence is TGTGCCAGTACCCCGGACAGGCGCGGGACTGAAGCTTTCTTT.